These T cell receptor beta chains were read from a single sample in a study of blood T cell repertoires in COVID-19. Repertoires were generated with immunoSEQ multiplex PCR, while TCRdb's copy carries only in-frame clones and drops some. The profile covers 150,000 to 200,000 clones, with roughly 82% appearing a single time and approximately 7% taken by the ten largest. Sequencing input: peripheral blood. The receptor set was obtained from a woman in her thirties or forties with COVID-19, enrolled during active disease. The CDR3 runs from the conserved cysteine through the conserved F or W. Fields, in order: J gene, V gene, clone size, CDR3 protein. Clone size is shown for a subset of rows, as once, few, many or a class of expanded clone.

>TRBJ1-1|TRBV30|.
CAWNRGGFTEAFF
>TRBJ2-5|TRBV15|.
CATSQRLQETQYF
>TRBJ1-1|TRBV11-1|.
CASSPSLPRGNTEAFF
>TRBJ1-2|TRBV1|.
CTSTSKRYGYTF
>TRBJ2-4|TRBV12-3/TRBV12-4|.
CASGAAKNIQYF
>TRBJ1-3|TRBV13|.
CASSLKRGFGNTIYF
>TRBJ2-6|TRBV5-1|once
CASSLDGQSGANVLTF
>TRBJ1-2|TRBV9|.
CATPGQLRGYTF
>TRBJ2-7|TRBV28|.
CASSTPGQSYEQYF
>TRBJ2-1|TRBV30|.
CAWSPTSGTNEQFF
>TRBJ2-7|TRBV27|.
CASSYSNEQYF
>TRBJ1-2|TRBV11-2|.
CASSLGPSGGAGYTF
>TRBJ2-3|TRBV23-1|.
CASSQPDREGTDTQYF
>TRBJ1-2|TRBV5-4|.
CASSQTQAYGYTF
>TRBJ1-4|TRBV5-6|.
CASTMLVGTGTSKGEKLFF
>TRBJ2-7|TRBV7-2|.
CASRLGGGAYEQYF
>TRBJ2-3|TRBV19|.
CAPKGCGDSSYF
>TRBJ2-1|TRBV20-1|.
CSASSGEAPQFF
>TRBJ2-1|TRBV3-1/TRBV3-2|.
CASSQPLGAGVHNEQFF
>TRBJ2-3|TRBV6-5|.
CASSIDRGDTQYF
>TRBJ1-2|TRBV29-1|few
CSGGTDQEGYTF